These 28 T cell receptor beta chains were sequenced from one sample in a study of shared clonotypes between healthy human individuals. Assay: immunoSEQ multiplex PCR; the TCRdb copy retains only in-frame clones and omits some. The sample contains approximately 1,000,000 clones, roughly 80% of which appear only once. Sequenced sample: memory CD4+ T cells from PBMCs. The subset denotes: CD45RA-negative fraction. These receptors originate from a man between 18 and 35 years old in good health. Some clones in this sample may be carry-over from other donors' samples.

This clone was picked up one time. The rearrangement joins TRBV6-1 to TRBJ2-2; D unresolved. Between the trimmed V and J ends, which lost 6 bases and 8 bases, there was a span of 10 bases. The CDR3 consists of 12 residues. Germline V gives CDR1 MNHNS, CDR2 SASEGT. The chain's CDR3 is CASRAFDGELFF. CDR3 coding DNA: TGTGCCAGCAGGGCCTTCGATGGGGAGCTGTTTTTT.

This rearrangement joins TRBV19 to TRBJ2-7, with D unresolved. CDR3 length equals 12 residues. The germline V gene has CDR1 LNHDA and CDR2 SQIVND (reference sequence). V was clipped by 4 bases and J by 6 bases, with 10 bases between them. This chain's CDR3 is CASSKNIGEQYF. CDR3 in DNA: TGTGCCAGTAGTAAAAACATCGGCGAGCAGTACTTC.

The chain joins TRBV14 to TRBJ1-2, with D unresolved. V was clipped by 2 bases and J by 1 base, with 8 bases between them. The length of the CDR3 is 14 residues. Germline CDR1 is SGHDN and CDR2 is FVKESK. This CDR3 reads CASSQNSYNYGYTF. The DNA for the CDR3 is TGTGCCAGCAGCCAAAACTCATATAACTATGGCTACACCTTC.

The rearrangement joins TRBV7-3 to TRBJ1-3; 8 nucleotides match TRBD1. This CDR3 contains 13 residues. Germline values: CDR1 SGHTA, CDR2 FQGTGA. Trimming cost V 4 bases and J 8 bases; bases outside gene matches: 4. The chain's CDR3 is CASSWTGSDTIYF. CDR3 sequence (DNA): TGTGCCAGCAGCTGGACAGGGTCGGACACCATATATTTT. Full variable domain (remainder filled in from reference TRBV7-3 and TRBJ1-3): GAGVSQTPSNKVTEKGKYVELRCDPISGHTALYWYRQSLGQGPEFLIYFQGTGAADDSGLPNDRFFAVRPEGSVSTLKIQRTERGDSAVYLCASSWTGSDTIYFGEGSWLTVV.

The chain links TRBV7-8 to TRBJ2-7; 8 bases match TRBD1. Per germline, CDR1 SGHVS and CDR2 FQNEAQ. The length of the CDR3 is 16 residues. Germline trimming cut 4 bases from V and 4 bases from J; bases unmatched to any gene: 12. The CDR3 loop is CASSWTRTGNPYEQYF. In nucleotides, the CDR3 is TGTGCCAGCAGCTGGACTCGGACAGGGAACCCATACGAGCAGTACTTC. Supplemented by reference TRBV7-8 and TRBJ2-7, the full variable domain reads GAGVSQSPRYKVAKRGQDVALRCDPISGHVSLFWYQQALGQGPEFLTYFQNEAQLDKSGLPSDRFFAERPEGSVSTLKIQRTQQEDSAVYLCASSWTRTGNPYEQYFGPGTRLTVT.

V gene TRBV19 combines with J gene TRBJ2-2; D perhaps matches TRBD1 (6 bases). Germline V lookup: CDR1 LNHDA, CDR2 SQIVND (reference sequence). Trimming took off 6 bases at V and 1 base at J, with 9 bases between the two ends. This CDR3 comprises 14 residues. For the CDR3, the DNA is TGTGCCAGTAGGCAGGGGCGGAACACCGGGGAGCTGTTTTTT. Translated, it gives CASRQGRNTGELFF.

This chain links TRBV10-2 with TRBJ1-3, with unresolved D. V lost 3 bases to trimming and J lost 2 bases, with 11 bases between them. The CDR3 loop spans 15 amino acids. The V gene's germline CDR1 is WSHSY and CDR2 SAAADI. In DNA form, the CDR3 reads TGCGCCAGCAGTGAATTCCGGGGAACTGGAAACACCATATATTTT. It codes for CASSEFRGTGNTIYF.

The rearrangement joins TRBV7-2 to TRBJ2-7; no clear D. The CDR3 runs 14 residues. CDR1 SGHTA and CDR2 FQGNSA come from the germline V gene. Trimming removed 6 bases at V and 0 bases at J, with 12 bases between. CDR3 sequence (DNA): TGTGCCAGCAGTCCGACGGTGGCCTCCTACGAGCAGTACTTC. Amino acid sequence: CASSPTVASYEQYF.

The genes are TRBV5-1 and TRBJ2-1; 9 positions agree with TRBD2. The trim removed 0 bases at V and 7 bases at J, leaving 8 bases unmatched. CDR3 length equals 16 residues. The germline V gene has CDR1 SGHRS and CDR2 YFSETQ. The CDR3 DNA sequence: TGCGCCAGCAGCTTGGCCAGTTTGAGCGGGAGGAATGAGCAGTTCTTC. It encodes CASSLASLSGRNEQFF.

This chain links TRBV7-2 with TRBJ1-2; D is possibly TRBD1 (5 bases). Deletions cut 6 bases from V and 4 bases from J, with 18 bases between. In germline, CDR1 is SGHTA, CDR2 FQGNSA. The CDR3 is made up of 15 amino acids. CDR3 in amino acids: CASSFGRLGLYGYTF. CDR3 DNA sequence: TGTGCCAGCAGTTTCGGACGTTTGGGGCTCTATGGCTACACCTTC.

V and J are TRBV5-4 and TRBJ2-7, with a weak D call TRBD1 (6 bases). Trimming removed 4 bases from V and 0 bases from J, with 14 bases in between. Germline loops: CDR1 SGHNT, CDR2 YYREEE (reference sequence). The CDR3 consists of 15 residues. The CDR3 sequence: CASSLGAQGSYEQYF. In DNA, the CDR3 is TGTGCCAGCAGCCTCGGGGCACAGGGCTCCTACGAGCAGTACTTC. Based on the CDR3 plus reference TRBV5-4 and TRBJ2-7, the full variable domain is ETGVTQSPTHLIKTRGQQVTLRCSSQSGHNTVSWYQQALGQGPQFIFQYYREEENGRGNFPPRFSGLQFPNYSSELNVNALELDDSALYLCASSLGAQGSYEQYFGPGTRLTVT.

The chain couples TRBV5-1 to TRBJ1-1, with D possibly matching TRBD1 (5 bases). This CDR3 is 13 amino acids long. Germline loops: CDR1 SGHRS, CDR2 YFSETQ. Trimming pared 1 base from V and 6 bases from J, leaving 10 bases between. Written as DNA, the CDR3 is TGCGCCAGCAGCTTGTCCTGGGACGCTGAAGCTTTCTTT. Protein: CASSLSWDAEAFF.

The CDR3 region is CASSLGGDREPTDTQYF. CDR3 nucleotide sequence: TGTGCCAGCAGCTTGGGCGGGGACAGGGAACCCACAGATACGCAGTATTTT. The J gene is TRBJ2-3, the V gene TRBV11-3; 9 nucleotides match TRBD1. CDR1 and CDR2 (germline): SGHNT, YENEEA. Germline trimming cut 3 bases from V and 2 bases from J; bases unmatched to any gene: 9. The CDR3 consists of 17 residues.

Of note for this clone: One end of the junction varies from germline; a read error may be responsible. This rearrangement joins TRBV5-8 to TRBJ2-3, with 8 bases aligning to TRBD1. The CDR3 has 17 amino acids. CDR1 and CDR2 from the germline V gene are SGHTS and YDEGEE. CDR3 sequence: CASRLDRAGPVTDTQYF. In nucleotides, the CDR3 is TGTGCCAGCAGGTTGGACAGGGCAGGGCCGGTCACAGATACGCAGTATTTT.

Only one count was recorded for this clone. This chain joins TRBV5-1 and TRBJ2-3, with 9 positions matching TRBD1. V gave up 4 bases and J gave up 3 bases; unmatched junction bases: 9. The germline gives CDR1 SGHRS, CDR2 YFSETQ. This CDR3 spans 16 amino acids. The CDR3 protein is CASSRQGQGGTDTQYF. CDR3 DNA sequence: TGCGCCAGCAGCCGACAGGGACAGGGAGGGACAGATACGCAGTATTTT.

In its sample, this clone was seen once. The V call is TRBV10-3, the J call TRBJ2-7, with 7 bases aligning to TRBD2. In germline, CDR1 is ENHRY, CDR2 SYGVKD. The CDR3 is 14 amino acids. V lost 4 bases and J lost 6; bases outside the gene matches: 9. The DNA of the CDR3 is TGTGCCATCAGTGCAGCTAGCGGTTCTCGCGAGCAGTACTTC. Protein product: CAISAASGSREQYF.

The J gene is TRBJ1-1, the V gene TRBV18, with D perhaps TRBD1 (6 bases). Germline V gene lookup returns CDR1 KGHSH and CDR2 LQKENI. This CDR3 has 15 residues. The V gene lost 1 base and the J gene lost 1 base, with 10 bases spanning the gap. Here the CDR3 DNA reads TGTGCCAGCTCACCACTCCAGGGGACGAACACTGAAGCTTTCTTT. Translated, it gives CASSPLQGTNTEAFF. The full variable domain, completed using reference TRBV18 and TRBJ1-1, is NAGVMQNPRHLVRRRGQEARLRCSPMKGHSHVYWYRQLPEEGLKFMVYLQKENIIDESGMPKERFSAEFPKEGPSILRIQQVVRGDSAAYFCASSPLQGTNTEAFFGQGTRLTVV.

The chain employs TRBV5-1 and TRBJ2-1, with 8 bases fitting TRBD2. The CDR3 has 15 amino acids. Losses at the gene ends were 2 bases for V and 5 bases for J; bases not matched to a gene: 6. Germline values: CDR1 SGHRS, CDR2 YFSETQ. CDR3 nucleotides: TGCGCCAGCAGCTTACGATCGGGAGGGAACAATGAGCAGTTCTTC. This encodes CASSLRSGGNNEQFF.

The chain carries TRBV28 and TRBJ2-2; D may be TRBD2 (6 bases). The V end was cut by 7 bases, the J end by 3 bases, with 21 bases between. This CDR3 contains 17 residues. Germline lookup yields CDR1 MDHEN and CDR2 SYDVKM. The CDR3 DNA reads TGTGCCAGCACCCCACCCGCGGGAACGCCGCACACCGGGGAGCTGTTTTTT. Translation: CASTPPAGTPHTGELFF.

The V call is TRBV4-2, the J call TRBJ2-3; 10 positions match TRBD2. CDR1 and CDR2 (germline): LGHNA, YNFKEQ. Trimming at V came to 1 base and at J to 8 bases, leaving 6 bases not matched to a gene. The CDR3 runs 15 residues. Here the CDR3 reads CASSQGTSGIGTQYF. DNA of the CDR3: TGTGCCAGCAGCCAAGGAACTAGCGGGATTGGTACGCAGTATTTT.

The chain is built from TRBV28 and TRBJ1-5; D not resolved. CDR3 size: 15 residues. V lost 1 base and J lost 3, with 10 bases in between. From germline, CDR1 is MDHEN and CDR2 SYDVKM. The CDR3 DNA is TGTGCCAGCAGTTTATTCGGGCCTTCCAATCAGCCCCAGCATTTT. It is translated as CASSLFGPSNQPQHF.

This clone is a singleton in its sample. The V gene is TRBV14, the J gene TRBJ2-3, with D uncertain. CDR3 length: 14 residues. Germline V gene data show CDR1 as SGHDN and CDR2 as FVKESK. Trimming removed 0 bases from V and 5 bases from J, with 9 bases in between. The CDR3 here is CASSQERAVDTQYF. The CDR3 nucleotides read TGTGCCAGCAGCCAAGAACGTGCGGTAGATACGCAGTATTTT.

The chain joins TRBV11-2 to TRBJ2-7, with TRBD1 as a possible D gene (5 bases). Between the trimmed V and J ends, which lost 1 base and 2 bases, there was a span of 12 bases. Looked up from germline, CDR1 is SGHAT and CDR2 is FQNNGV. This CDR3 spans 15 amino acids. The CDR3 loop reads CASSLGKGAAYEQYF. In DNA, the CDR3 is TGTGCCAGCAGCTTAGGTAAAGGGGCAGCCTACGAGCAGTACTTC.

CDR3 in DNA: TGTGCCAGCAGCTTAGTTGTCGGGGAGCTGTTTTTT. Protein product: CASSLVVGELFF. The chain combines TRBV7-2 with TRBJ2-2, with D unclear. The CDR3 contains 12 residues. Deletions cut 1 base from V and 7 bases from J, with 4 bases between. Germline loops: CDR1 SGHTA, CDR2 FQGNSA.

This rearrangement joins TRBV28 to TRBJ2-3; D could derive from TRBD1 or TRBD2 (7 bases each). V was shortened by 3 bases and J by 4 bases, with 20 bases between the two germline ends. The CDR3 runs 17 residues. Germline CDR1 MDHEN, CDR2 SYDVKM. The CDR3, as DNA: TGTGCCAGCAGTTTTGGGGCGGGAGTGAGGGGGCCAGATACGCAGTATTTT. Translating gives CASSFGAGVRGPDTQYF.

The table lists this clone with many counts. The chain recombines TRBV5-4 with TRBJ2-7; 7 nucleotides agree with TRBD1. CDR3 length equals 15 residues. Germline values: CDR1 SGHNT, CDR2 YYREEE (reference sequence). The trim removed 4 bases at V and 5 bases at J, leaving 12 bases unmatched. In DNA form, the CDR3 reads TGTGCCAGCAGCAGACTAACAGGGGTAGGGCACGAGCAGTACTTC. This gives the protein CASSRLTGVGHEQYF.

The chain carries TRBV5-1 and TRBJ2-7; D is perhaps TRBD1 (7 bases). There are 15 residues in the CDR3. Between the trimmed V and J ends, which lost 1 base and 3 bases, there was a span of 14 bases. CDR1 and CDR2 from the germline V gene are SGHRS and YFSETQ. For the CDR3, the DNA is TGCGCCAGCAGCTTGTCCAGGGGGGACCTCTACGAGCAGTACTTC. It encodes CASSLSRGDLYEQYF.

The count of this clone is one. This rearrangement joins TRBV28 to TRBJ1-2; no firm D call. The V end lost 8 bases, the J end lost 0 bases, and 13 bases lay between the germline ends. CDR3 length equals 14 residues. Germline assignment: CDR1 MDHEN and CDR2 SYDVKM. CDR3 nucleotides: TGTGCCAGCCACCGGCCACCAACTAACTATGGCTACACCTTC. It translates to CASHRPPTNYGYTF.